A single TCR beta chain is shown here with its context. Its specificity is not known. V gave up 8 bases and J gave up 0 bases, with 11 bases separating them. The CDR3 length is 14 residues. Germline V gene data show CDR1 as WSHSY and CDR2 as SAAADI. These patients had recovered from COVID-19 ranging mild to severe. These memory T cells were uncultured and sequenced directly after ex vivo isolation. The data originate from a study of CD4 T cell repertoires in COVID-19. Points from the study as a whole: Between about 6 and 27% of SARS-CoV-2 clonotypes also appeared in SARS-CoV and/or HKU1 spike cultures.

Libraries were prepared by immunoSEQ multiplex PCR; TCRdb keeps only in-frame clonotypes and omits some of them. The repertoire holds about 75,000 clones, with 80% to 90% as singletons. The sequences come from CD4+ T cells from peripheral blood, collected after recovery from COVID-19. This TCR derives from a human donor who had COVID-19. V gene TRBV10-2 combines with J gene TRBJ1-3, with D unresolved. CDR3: CASSSPPSGNTIYF. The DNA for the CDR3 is TGCGCCAGCTCGAGCCCCCCCTCTGGAAACACCATATATTTT.